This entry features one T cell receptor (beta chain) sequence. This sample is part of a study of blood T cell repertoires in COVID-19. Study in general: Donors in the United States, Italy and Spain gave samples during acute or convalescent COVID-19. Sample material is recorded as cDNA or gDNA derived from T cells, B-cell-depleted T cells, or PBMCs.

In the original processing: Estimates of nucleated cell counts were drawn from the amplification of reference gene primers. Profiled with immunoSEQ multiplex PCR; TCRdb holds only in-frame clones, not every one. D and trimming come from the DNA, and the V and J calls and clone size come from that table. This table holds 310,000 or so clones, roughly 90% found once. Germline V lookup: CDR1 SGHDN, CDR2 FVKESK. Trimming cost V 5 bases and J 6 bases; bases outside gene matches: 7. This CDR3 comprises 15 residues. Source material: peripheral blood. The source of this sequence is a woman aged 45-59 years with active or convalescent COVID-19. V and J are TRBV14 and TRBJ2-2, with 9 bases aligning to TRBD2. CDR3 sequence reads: CASSTTGLASGELFF. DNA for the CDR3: TGTGCCAGCAGCACAACGGGACTAGCATCCGGGGAGCTGTTTTTT. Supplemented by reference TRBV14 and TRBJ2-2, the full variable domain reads EAGVTQFPSHSVIEKGQTVTLRCDPISGHDNLYWYRRVMGKEIKFLLHFVKESKQDESGMPNNRFLAERTGGTYSTLKVQPAELEDSGVYFCASSTTGLASGELFFGEGSRLTVL.